Given below is one TCR beta chain in context. There is no known antigen for this receptor. Base qualities were left out, and no much larger clone turns up one base away. The entry originates in a study of blood T cell repertoires in COVID-19 (dated by TCRdb to 2020 to 2021). Study-level background: Collaborator samples came from the United States, Italy and Spain and covered acute and convalescent phases of COVID-19. The prospective study material was composed of cDNA or gDNA derived from T cells, B-cell-depleted T cells, or PBMCs. Deeply sampled blood TCRbeta repertoires from subjects exposed to, actively infected with, or recovered from COVID-19 were included in the dataset. The repertoires were made available in a free public database intended to serve as a resource for research on the immune response to SARS-CoV-2. Samples were obtained from the ongoing ImmuneRACE study (first 160 participants) and from about 1,300 subjects provided by 6 global collaborators. A de-identified subject ID, COVID-19 status, age in years and sex were almost always included in the sample metadata. Where HLA class I and class II types were available, the types were taken from metadata supplied by the sample provider, not from assay-based typing. General study outcomes and caveats: The amount of clinical and demographic metadata varied by source and participant and was provided uncurated.

The germline V gene provides CDR1 SGHTA and CDR2 FQGNSA. The germline V end is reduced by 5 bases and the J end by 1 base; junction bases left unmatched: 8. The CDR3 measures 16 amino acids from cysteine to phenylalanine. Just the 48-base CDR3 DNA is kept, in frame starting at base 1. TCRbeta CDR3 regions were amplified from genomic DNA using the immunoSEQ Assay, a bias-controlled multiplex PCR. The paper's data handling went like this. Within the assay, amplification of reference gene primers was used to estimate how many nucleated cells each sample contained. Sequence reads were collapsed and filtered to measure the absolute abundance of every unique TCRbeta CDR3 rearrangement. For each sample, productive Simpson clonality was calculated by taking the square root of Simpson's diversity index across productive rearrangements. TCRdb re-hosts the immuneACCESS table, in-frame sequences only. Its copies lack some clones; in the studies checked, an unresolved V gene accounts for under half of them, and the cause for the rest is not known. V, J and clone size are taken as reported in that table, and D and trimming were inferred from the DNA itself. The sample table contains fewer than 250,000 clones; only one count was recorded for 70% to 90% of them. The biggest ten clones account for 0.7% to 0.85% of the sample.

Collaborating institutions collected whole blood in K2EDTA tubes following their own protocols. Collaborator samples were shipped for TCRbeta analysis as frozen whole blood, isolated PBMCs, or DNA extracted from either sample type. In this chain, TRBV7-2 is recombined with TRBJ1-1; 9 bases in the middle match TRBD1. The sequence derives from a woman aged 70-85 years with acute or convalescent COVID-19. Sequencing was performed on peripheral blood. CDR3 sequence: CASSLSPQGANTEAFF. In nucleotides, the sequence is TGTGCCAGCAGCCTAAGCCCACAGGGGGCGAACACTGAAGCTTTCTTT.